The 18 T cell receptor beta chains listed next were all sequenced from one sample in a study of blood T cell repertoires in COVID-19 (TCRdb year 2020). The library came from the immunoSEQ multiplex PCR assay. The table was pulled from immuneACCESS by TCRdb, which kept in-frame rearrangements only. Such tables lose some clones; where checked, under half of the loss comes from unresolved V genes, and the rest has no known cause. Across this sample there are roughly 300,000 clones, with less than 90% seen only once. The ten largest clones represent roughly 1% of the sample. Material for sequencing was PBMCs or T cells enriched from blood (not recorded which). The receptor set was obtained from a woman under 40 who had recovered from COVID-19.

The CDR3 here is CASSVSRDRVIMTGELFF. The CDR3 bases are TGTGCCAGCAGCGTCAGCCGGGACAGGGTAATTATGACCGGGGAGCTGTTTTTT. This sequence joins TRBV28 and TRBJ2-2; 9 nucleotides agree with TRBD1. V was pared by 6 bases and J by 5 bases, with 16 bases of the junction left unmatched. The germline V gene encodes CDR1 MDHEN and CDR2 SYDVKM. The CDR3 covers 18 residues. Full variable domain (rest looked up from reference TRBV28 and TRBJ2-2): DVKVTQSSRYLVKRTGEKVFLECVQDMDHENMFWYRQDPGLGLRLIYFSYDVKMKEKGDIPEGYSVSREKKERFSLILESASTNQTSMYLCASSVSRDRVIMTGELFFGEGSRLTVL.

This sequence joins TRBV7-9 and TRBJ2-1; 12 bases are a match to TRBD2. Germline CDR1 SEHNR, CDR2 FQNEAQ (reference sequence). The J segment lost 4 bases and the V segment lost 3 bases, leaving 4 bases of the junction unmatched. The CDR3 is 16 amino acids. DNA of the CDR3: TGTGCCAGCAGCTTGGCGACTAGCGGGGGATACAATGAGCAGTTCTTC. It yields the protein CASSLATSGGYNEQFF.

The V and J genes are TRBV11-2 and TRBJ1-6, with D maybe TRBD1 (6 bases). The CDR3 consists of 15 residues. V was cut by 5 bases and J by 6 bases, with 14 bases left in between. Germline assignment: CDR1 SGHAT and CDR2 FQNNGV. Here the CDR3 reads CASSPRQDTNSPLHF. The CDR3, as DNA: TGTGCCAGCAGCCCCAGACAGGACACTAATTCACCCCTCCACTTT.

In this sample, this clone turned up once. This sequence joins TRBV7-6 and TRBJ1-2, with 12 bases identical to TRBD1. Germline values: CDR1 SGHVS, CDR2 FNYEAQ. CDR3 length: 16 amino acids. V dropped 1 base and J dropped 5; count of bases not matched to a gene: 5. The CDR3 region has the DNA TGTGCCAGCAGCTTAGAACCGGGACAGGGGGCTTATGGCTACACCTTC. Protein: CASSLEPGQGAYGYTF.

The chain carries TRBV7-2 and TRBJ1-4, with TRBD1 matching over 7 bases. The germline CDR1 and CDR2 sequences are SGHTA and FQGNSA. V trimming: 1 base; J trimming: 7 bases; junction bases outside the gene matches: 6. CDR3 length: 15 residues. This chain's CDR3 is CASSLGDSEGEKLFF. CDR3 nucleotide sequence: TGTGCCAGCAGCTTAGGGGACAGCGAGGGTGAAAAACTGTTTTTT.

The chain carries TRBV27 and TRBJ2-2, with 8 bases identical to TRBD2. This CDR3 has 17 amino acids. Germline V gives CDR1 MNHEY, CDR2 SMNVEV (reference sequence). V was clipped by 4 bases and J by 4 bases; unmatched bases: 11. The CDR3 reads CASSSVLSGGTTGELFF. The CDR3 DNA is TGTGCCAGCAGTTCTGTCTTGTCGGGGGGGACCACCGGGGAGCTGTTTTTT.

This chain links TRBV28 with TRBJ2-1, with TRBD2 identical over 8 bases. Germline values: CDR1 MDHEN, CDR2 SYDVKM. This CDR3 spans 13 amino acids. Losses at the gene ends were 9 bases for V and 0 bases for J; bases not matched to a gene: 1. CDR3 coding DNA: TGTGCCAGTCGGGAGGGCTCCTACAATGAGCAGTTCTTC. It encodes CASREGSYNEQFF. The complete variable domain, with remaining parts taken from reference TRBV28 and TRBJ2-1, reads DVKVTQSSRYLVKRTGEKVFLECVQDMDHENMFWYRQDPGLGLRLIYFSYDVKMKEKGDIPEGYSVSREKKERFSLILESASTNQTSMYLCASREGSYNEQFFGPGTRLTVL.

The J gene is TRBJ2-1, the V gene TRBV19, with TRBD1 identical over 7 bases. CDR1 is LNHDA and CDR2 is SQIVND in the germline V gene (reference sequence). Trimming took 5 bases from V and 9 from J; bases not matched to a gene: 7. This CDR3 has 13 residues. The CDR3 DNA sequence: TGTGCCAGTAGTGACAGGGATTTGGGTGAGCAGTTCTTC. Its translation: CASSDRDLGEQFF.

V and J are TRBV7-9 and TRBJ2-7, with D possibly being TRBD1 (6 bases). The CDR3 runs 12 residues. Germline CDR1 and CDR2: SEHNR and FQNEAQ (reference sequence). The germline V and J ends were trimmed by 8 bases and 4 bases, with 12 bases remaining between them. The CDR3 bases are TGTGCCAGCTCCGGCAGGGGATACGAGCAGTACTTC. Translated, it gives CASSGRGYEQYF.

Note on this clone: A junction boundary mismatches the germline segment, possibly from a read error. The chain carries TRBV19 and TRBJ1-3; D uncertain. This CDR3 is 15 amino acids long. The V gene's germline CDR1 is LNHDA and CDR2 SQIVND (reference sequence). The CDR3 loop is CASRIDGSSGNTIYF. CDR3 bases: TGTGCCAGTAGAATAGACGGTAGCTCTGGAAACACCATATATTTT.

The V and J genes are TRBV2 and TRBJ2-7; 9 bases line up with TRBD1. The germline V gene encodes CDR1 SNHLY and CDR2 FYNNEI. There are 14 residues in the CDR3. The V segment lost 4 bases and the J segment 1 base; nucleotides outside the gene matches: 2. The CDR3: CASSADRGSYEQYF. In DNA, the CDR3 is TGTGCCAGCAGTGCGGACAGGGGTTCCTACGAGCAGTACTTC.

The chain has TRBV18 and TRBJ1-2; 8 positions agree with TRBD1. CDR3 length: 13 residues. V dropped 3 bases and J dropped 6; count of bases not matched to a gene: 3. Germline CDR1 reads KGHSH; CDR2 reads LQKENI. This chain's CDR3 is CASSPDRENGYTF. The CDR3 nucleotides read TGTGCCAGCTCACCGGACAGGGAGAATGGCTACACCTTC.

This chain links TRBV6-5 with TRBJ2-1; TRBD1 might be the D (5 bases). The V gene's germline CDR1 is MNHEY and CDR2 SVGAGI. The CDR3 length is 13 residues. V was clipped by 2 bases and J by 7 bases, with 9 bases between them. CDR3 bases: TGTGCCAGCAGTTACGGGTCAGGGAATGAGCAGTTCTTC. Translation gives CASSYGSGNEQFF.

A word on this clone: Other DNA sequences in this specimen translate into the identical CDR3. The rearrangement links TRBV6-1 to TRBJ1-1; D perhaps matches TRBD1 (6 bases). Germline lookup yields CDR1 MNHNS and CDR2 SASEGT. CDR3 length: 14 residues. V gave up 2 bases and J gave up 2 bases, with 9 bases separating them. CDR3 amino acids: CASSEQQGNTEAFF. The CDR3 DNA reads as TGTGCCAGCAGTGAACAACAGGGAAACACTGAAGCTTTCTTT.

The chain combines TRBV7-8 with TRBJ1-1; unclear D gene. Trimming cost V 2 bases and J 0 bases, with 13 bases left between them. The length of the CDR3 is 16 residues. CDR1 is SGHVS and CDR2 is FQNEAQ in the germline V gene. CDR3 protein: CASSLNRGPVNTEAFF. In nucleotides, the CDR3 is TGTGCCAGCAGCTTAAACAGAGGGCCTGTGAACACTGAAGCTTTCTTT.

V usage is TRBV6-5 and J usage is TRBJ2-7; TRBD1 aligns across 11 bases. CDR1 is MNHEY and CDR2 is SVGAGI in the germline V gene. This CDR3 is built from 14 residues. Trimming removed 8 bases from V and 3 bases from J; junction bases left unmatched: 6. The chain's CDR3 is CASGRGQGVYEQYF. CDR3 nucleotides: TGTGCCAGCGGGAGGGGACAGGGGGTCTACGAGCAGTACTTC.

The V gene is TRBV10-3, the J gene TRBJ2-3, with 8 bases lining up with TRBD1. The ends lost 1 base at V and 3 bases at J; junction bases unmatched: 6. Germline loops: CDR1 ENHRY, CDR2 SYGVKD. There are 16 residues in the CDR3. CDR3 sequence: CAISELSRGHTDTQYF. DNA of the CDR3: TGTGCCATCAGTGAGTTGTCCAGGGGGCATACAGATACGCAGTATTTT.

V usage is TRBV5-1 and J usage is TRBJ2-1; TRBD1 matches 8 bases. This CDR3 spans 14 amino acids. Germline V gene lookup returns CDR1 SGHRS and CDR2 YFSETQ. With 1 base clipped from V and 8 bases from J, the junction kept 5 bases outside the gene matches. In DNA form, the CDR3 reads TGCGCCAGCAGCTTGCAGGGACAGGAATATGAGCAGTTCTTC. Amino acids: CASSLQGQEYEQFF.